Presented here are 19 T cell receptor beta chains from one specimen sequenced in a study of cytomegalovirus exposure and HLA in healthy donors. Researchers ran the PCR with 60 Vbeta and 13 Jbeta primers. The protocol was immunoSEQ multiplex PCR, while the TCRdb copy is restricted to in-frame clones and leaves out a portion. The sample includes more than 140,000 clones, approximately 80% of them seen just once. The sequenced sample consisted of PBMCs. The receptors originated from a man aged 25-40 years in good health and CMV-seropositive.

The chain links TRBV10-1 to TRBJ2-1; TRBD1 matches 9 bases. V shed 5 bases, J shed 7 bases, and the junction held 6 bases outside the gene matches. The CDR3 sequence is 14 residues long. From germline, CDR1 is WNHNN and CDR2 SYGVQD (reference sequence). The CDR3 DNA sequence: TGCGCCAGCAGTCGGGACAGGGTAGTTAATGAGCAGTTCTTC. Translated, it gives CASSRDRVVNEQFF.

The chain employs TRBV12-5 and TRBJ1-3; TRBD1 matches 9 bases. Trimming at V came to 5 bases and at J to 7 bases, leaving 12 bases not matched to a gene. Looked up from germline, CDR1 is LGHNT and CDR2 is FRNRAP. The CDR3 covers 16 residues. The CDR3 nucleotides read TGTGCTAGTGGTGCCGGACAGGGGCTAGAATGGAACACCATATATTTT. It codes for CASGAGQGLEWNTIYF. Complete variable domain (other parts from reference TRBV12-5 and TRBJ1-3): DARVTQTPRHKVTEMGQEVTMRCQPILGHNTVFWYRQTMMQGLELLAYFRNRAPLDDSGMPKDRFSAEMPDATLATLKIQPSEPRDSAVYFCASGAGQGLEWNTIYFGEGSWLTVV.

The chain uses TRBV28 and TRBJ2-5, with D possibly TRBD2 on 6 matching bases. V was shortened by 5 bases and J by 1 base, with 8 bases between the two germline ends. Per the germline V gene, CDR1 is MDHEN and CDR2 is SYDVKM. The CDR3 spans 13 residues. For the CDR3, the DNA is TGTGCCAGCAGTGGGGACTCCCAAGAGACCCAGTACTTC. Amino acids: CASSGDSQETQYF.

This chain joins TRBV5-1 and TRBJ2-3; the match to TRBD2 covers 7 bases. Germline V gene sequence: CDR1 SGHRS, CDR2 YFSETQ. V was pared by 0 bases and J by 0 bases, with 10 bases of the junction left unmatched. This CDR3 spans 18 amino acids. The DNA for the CDR3 is TGCGCCAGCAGCTTGGGGGTCGGGAGGTACGCTAGCACAGATACGCAGTATTTT. Encoded protein: CASSLGVGRYASTDTQYF.

On this clone: Within the sample, other DNA sequences also encode this same CDR3. The V gene is TRBV27, the J gene TRBJ2-7, with D possibly matching TRBD1 (6 bases). The CDR3 has 14 residues. The ends were cut back, 5 bases at V and 3 bases at J, with 14 bases in the middle. Per the germline V gene, CDR1 is MNHEY and CDR2 is SMNVEV (reference sequence). The CDR3 spells CASSLYGQIYEQYF. The CDR3 nucleotides are TGTGCCAGCAGTCTATACGGACAGATCTACGAGCAGTACTTC.

The chain recombines TRBV7-2 with TRBJ2-1, with a tentative D call TRBD1 (6 bases). The V end lost 8 bases, the J end lost 8 bases, and 16 bases lay between the germline ends. This CDR3 is built from 13 residues. CDR1 and CDR2 (germline): SGHTA, FQGNSA. CDR3 in amino acids: CASAAGVLHEQFF. The CDR3 coding sequence is TGTGCCAGCGCGGCAGGGGTTCTCCATGAGCAGTTCTTC.

The chain links TRBV9 to TRBJ2-1; TRBD2 matches 10 bases. Trimming took 4 bases from V and 9 from J; bases not matched to a gene: 10. Germline CDR1 and CDR2: SGDLS and YYNGEE. This CDR3 has 15 residues. As DNA, the CDR3 is TGTGCCAGCAGCACAGCAGCGGGAGGGTCAGGTGAGCAGTTCTTC. It codes for CASSTAAGGSGEQFF. Together with reference TRBV9 and TRBJ2-1, the CDR3 gives the full variable domain: DSGVTQTPKHLITATGQRVTLRCSPRSGDLSVYWYQQSLDQGLQFLIQYYNGEERAKGNILERFSAQQFPDLHSELNLSSLELGDSALYFCASSTAAGGSGEQFFGPGTRLTVL.

A few counts support this clone. The rearrangement joins TRBV28 to TRBJ2-7, with TRBD2 identical over 7 bases. Per the germline V gene, CDR1 is MDHEN and CDR2 is SYDVKM. J lost 2 bases, V lost 7 bases, and 11 bases had no gene match. The CDR3 covers 15 residues. CDR3 in amino acids: CASTSLGGEAYEQYF. DNA of the CDR3: TGTGCCAGCACGTCCTTGGGGGGGGAGGCCTACGAGCAGTACTTC. Together with reference TRBV28 and TRBJ2-7, the CDR3 gives the full variable domain: DVKVTQSSRYLVKRTGEKVFLECVQDMDHENMFWYRQDPGLGLRLIYFSYDVKMKEKGDIPEGYSVSREKKERFSLILESASTNQTSMYLCASTSLGGEAYEQYFGPGTRLTVT.

This clone is a singleton in its sample. The chain recombines TRBV6-5 with TRBJ2-3, with 9 positions matching TRBD1. V was clipped by 6 bases and J by 5 bases; unmatched bases: 6. Germline CDR1 reads MNHEY; CDR2 reads SVGAGI. There are 14 residues in the CDR3. The CDR3 DNA sequence: TGTGCCAGCAGACCGACAGGGGGAAGAGATACGCAGTATTTT. Translated, it gives CASRPTGGRDTQYF.

The V gene is TRBV7-8, the J gene TRBJ2-3; 11 bases fit TRBD2. The J segment lost 6 bases and the V segment lost 5 bases, leaving 10 bases of the junction unmatched. Per germline, CDR1 SGHVS and CDR2 FQNEAQ. The CDR3 runs 16 residues. CDR3 protein: CASSLYTSGGRDTQYF. The CDR3 DNA is TGTGCCAGCAGCCTCTATACTAGCGGGGGCCGCGATACGCAGTATTTT. The whole variable domain, remainder taken from reference TRBV7-8 and TRBJ2-3, is GAGVSQSPRYKVAKRGQDVALRCDPISGHVSLFWYQQALGQGPEFLTYFQNEAQLDKSGLPSDRFFAERPEGSVSTLKIQRTQQEDSAVYLCASSLYTSGGRDTQYFGPGTRLTVL.

The chain links TRBV5-6 to TRBJ2-2; TRBD1 matches at 10 bases. Unmatched junction bases numbered 6, after V lost 1 base and J lost 9 bases. This CDR3 has 15 amino acids. CDR1 and CDR2 (germline): SGHDT, YYEEEE. CDR3 loop: CASSLMTGGFRELFF. CDR3 coding DNA: TGTGCCAGCAGCTTGATGACAGGGGGCTTCCGGGAGCTGTTTTTT.

The V and J genes are TRBV7-2 and TRBJ1-5, with 8 bases matching TRBD1. V lost 2 bases to trimming and J lost 5 bases; unmatched junction nucleotides: 5. The CDR3 sequence is 15 residues long. The V gene's germline CDR1 is SGHTA and CDR2 FQGNSA. In nucleotides, the CDR3 is TGTGCCAGCAGCTTAAGCGCAGGGGGCGATCAGCCCCAGCATTTT. The encoded protein is CASSLSAGGDQPQHF.

This sequence joins TRBV7-9 and TRBJ2-5; 12 bases are a match to TRBD2. With 2 bases clipped from V and 7 bases from J, the junction kept 8 bases outside the gene matches. The length of the CDR3 is 16 residues. The V gene's germline CDR1 is SEHNR and CDR2 FQNEAQ (reference sequence). CDR3 protein: CASSLYTSGGPGTQYF. CDR3 coding DNA: TGTGCCAGCAGCTTATATACTAGCGGGGGGCCTGGGACCCAGTACTTC.

This chain connects TRBV29-1 to TRBJ2-1, with 10 positions matching TRBD2. The CDR3 sequence is 14 residues long. Germline V gene lookup returns CDR1 SQVTM and CDR2 ANQGSEA. The V gene end was trimmed by 6 bases and the J gene end by 8 bases; junction bases not matched to a gene: 10. This CDR3 is CSVAGTSDMDEQFF. CDR3 coding DNA: TGCAGCGTGGCCGGGACTAGCGATATGGATGAGCAGTTCTTC.

This sequence joins TRBV6-1 and TRBJ1-1; D gene unclear. Deletions cut 5 bases from V and 3 bases from J, with 10 bases between. The CDR3 extends over 13 amino acids. CDR1 and CDR2 from the germline V gene are MNHNS and SASEGT. The DNA of the CDR3 is TGTGCCAGCAGTACAGATTCTTACACTGAAGCTTTCTTT. This codes for CASSTDSYTEAFF.

The chain combines TRBV4-2 with TRBJ2-3; TRBD2 is a possible D gene (7 bases). CDR3 length equals 17 residues. The germline V and J ends were trimmed by 0 bases and 4 bases, with 17 bases remaining between them. Germline V lookup: CDR1 LGHNA, CDR2 YNFKEQ. DNA for the CDR3: TGTGCCAGCAGCCAAGATGGGGGGGGCCAAGAGGCAGATACGCAGTATTTT. It translates to CASSQDGGGQEADTQYF.

This clone was seen just once. The chain combines TRBV6-1 with TRBJ1-1; no definite D call. The CDR3 runs 13 residues. From germline, CDR1 is MNHNS and CDR2 SASEGT. V lost 5 bases and J lost 1, with 8 bases in between. CDR3 amino acids: CASSNTPNTEAFF. The CDR3 DNA follows: TGTGCCAGCAGTAATACACCGAACACTGAAGCTTTCTTT.

V gene TRBV19 combines with J gene TRBJ2-3, with 8 bases lining up with TRBD2. The CDR3 is made up of 16 amino acids. The trim removed 7 bases at V and 1 base at J, leaving 10 bases unmatched. Germline V gene lookup returns CDR1 LNHDA and CDR2 SQIVND (reference sequence). The CDR3 loop reads CASTRKLTSGTDTQYF. Here the CDR3 DNA reads TGTGCCAGTACCCGGAAGTTGACTAGCGGCACAGATACGCAGTATTTT.

The rearrangement joins TRBV19 to TRBJ2-5; D is undetermined. The CDR3 runs to 12 residues. The V end lost 6 bases, the J end lost 4 bases, and 9 bases lay between the germline ends. The germline CDR1 and CDR2 sequences are LNHDA and SQIVND (reference sequence). For the CDR3, the DNA is TGTGCCAGTAGGAGCCGCGGAGAGACCCAGTACTTC. This codes for CASRSRGETQYF.